The clone carrying this TCR beta chain was seen at least ten times. The antigen remains unidentified. The data originate from a study of T cells in Graves' hyperthyroidism and ophthalmopathy. Findings and caveats of the study: A median around 6.4 months before onset, the model predicted ophthalmopathy.

Template material for amplifying TCR beta CDR3 regions consisted of RNA transcripts. With the HTBI primer set, the TCR CDR3 went through a first round of RT-PCR. TCRdb recomputed calls from the multiplex PCR reads with MiXCR, one row per CDR3 protein. The table has roughly 400,000 distinct CDR3 sequences, 11% to 15% seen once; the top ten hold around 27%. Uncontrolled infections, other autoimmune diseases, pregnancy or lactation led to exclusion of patients. Diagnostic assessment was based on clinical symptoms, serum thyroxine and TRAb, thyroid ultrasound and orbital computed tomography. The specimen sequenced was blood. The TCR comes from a man aged 50 to 60 with Graves' ophthalmopathy.

The CDR3 protein is CASSQASGRVGQYF. As DNA, the CDR3 is TGTGCCAGCAGCCAAGCTAGCGGACGAGTCGGGCAGTACTTC. The chain combines TRBV3-1 with TRBJ2-7, with 7 bases aligning to TRBD2. Trimming cost V 1 base and J 9 bases; bases outside gene matches: 9. Per the germline V gene, CDR1 is LGHDT and CDR2 is YNNKEL (reference sequence). This CDR3 has 14 amino acids.